Below, 10 T cell receptor beta chains from the same sample are listed, as sequenced in a study of T-cell memory formation after mild COVID-19. TCRdb processed the 5' RACE reads anew with MiXCR; each CDR3 protein has one entry. The repertoire consists of about 100,000 distinct CDR3 sequences, with approximately 12% occurring once and the leading ten covering 40%. Material for sequencing was PBMCs or a T cell subset sorted from them (not recorded which). All receptors come from a man in his late teens or twenties who had mild COVID-19 (a few samples of this study predate the infection). Cell type and time point are not known.

Many counts were recorded for this clonotype. The chain employs TRBV4-2 and TRBJ2-7; 7 nucleotides line up with TRBD1. This CDR3 is 16 amino acids long. Germline CDR1 LGHNA, CDR2 YNFKEQ. The V segment lost 1 base and the J segment 3 bases; nucleotides outside the gene matches: 9. The DNA of the CDR3 is TGTGCCAGCAGCCAAGTTTTCGGGGCAGGGGGCTACGAGCAGTACTTC. This encodes CASSQVFGAGGYEQYF.

This clonotype turned up a few times. The gene calls are TRBV27 and TRBJ2-3; 8 bases map to TRBD1. V lost 4 bases and J lost 6; bases outside the gene matches: 0. The CDR3 loop spans 12 amino acids. Germline CDR1 MNHEY, CDR2 SMNVEV (reference sequence). CDR3 in DNA: TGTGCCAGCAGTTACAGGGGGGATACGCAGTATTTT. Protein: CASSYRGDTQYF.

There are a few counts of this clonotype. The chain is built from TRBV7-9 and TRBJ2-3, with TRBD2 identical over 7 bases. The CDR3 is 16 residues long. The germline gives CDR1 SEHNR, CDR2 FQNEAQ (reference sequence). After removal of 2 bases from V and 2 bases from J, the junction contained 7 bases not matched to a gene. The CDR3 sequence is CASSLNLAGDTDTQYF. DNA of the CDR3: TGTGCCAGCAGCTTAAACCTGGCGGGGGACACAGATACGCAGTATTTT.

The genes are TRBV11-2 and TRBJ1-1; D is undetermined. This CDR3 is 12 amino acids long. Between the trimmed V and J ends, which lost 5 bases and 7 bases, there was a span of 11 bases. CDR1 and CDR2 from the germline V gene are SGHAT and FQNNGV. CDR3 sequence reads: CASSHRQLEAFF. CDR3 in DNA: TGTGCCAGCAGCCATCGCCAGCTTGAAGCTTTCTTT.

The chain joins TRBV20-1 to TRBJ2-2; D assignment may be TRBD1 or TRBD2 (5 bases each). This CDR3 is 16 amino acids long. V was trimmed by 0 bases and J by 0 bases, leaving 11 bases between them. From germline, CDR1 is DFQATT and CDR2 SNEGSKA (reference sequence). This CDR3 is CSARDLWGTNTGELFF. The CDR3 DNA sequence: TGCAGTGCTAGAGATCTTTGGGGGACGAACACCGGGGAGCTGTTTTTT.

This clonotype was recorded many times. The rearrangement uses TRBV7-6 and TRBJ2-3; TRBD2 matches 9 bases. Unmatched junction bases numbered 4, after V lost 3 bases and J lost 6 bases. The V gene's germline CDR1 is SGHVS and CDR2 FNYEAQ. The CDR3 runs 14 residues. CDR3 sequence reads: CASSLAGGRDTQYF. As DNA, the CDR3 is TGTGCCAGCAGCTTGGCGGGGGGGCGTGATACGCAGTATTTT.

This clonotype was detected ten times or more. The chain has TRBV5-1 and TRBJ2-7; 7 nucleotides align to TRBD1. J was trimmed by 2 bases and V by 4 bases; bases with no gene match: 9. Germline assignment: CDR1 SGHRS and CDR2 YFSETQ. This CDR3 is 15 amino acids long. CDR3 protein: CASSPEGAEAYEQYF. As DNA, the CDR3 is TGCGCCAGCAGCCCCGAGGGGGCAGAAGCCTACGAGCAGTACTTC.

V gene TRBV7-2 combines with J gene TRBJ2-5; D perhaps matches TRBD2 (6 bases). The germline CDR1 and CDR2 sequences are SGHTA and FQGNSA. Trimming took 3 bases from V and 7 from J, leaving 12 bases between them. The CDR3 contains 13 residues. CDR3 DNA sequence: TGTGCCAGCAGCTTCTGGGTGGGAGGGACCCAGTACTTC. Protein product: CASSFWVGGTQYF.

This clonotype was seen a few times. CDR3 sequence: CASSGITTGLGYTF. As DNA, the CDR3 is TGTGCCAGCAGTGGAATTACGACAGGGCTTGGCTACACCTTC. The chain carries TRBV9 and TRBJ1-2; 7 bases fit TRBD1. CDR3 length: 14 residues. Per germline, CDR1 SGDLS and CDR2 YYNGEE. J lost 7 bases, V lost 5 bases, and 11 bases had no gene match. Complete variable domain (other parts from reference TRBV9 and TRBJ1-2): DSGVTQTPKHLITATGQRVTLRCSPRSGDLSVYWYQQSLDQGLQFLIQYYNGEERAKGNILERFSAQQFPDLHSELNLSSLELGDSALYFCASSGITTGLGYTFGSGTRLTVV.

This clonotype occurred a few times. This chain links TRBV3-2 with TRBJ2-7; the table names TRBD1, a call not compared with the DNA. TRBV3-2 is described as a pseudogene. The CDR3 has 16 amino acids. CDR3 protein: CASSDPINEQGYEQYV. The CDR3 region has the DNA TGTGCCAGCAGCGACCCGATTAACGAACAGGGCTACGAGCAGTACGTC.